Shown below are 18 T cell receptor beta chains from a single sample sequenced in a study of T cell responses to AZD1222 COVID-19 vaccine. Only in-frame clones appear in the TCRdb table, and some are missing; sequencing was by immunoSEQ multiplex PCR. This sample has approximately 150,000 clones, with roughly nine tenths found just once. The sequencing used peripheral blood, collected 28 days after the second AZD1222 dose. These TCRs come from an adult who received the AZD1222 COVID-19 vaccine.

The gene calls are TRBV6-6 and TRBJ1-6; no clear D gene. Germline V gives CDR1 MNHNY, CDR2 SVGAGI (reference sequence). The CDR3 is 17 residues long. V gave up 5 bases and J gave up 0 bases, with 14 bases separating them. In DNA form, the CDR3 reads TGTGCCAGCAGTCCCTTCTCAAGGAGCTCCTATAATTCACCCCTCCACTTT. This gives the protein CASSPFSRSSYNSPLHF.

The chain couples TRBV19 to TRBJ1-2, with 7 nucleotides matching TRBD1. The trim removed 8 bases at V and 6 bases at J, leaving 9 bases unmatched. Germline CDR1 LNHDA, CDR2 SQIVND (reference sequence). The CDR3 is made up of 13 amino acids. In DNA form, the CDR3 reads TGTGCCAGTTTCACCGGGACAGATGATGGCTACACCTTC. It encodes CASFTGTDDGYTF.

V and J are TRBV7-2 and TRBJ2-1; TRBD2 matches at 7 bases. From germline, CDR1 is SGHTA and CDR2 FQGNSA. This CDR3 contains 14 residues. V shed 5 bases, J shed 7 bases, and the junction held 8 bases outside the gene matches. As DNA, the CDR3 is TGTGCCAGCAGCACAAGCGGGAACCGTAATGAGCAGTTCTTC. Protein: CASSTSGNRNEQFF.

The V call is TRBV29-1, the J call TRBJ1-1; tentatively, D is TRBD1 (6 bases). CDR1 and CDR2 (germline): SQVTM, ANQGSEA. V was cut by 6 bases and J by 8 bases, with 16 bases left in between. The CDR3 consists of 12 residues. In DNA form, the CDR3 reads TGCAGCGTCGCGAAGGGGACATTCGAAGCTTTCTTT. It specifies CSVAKGTFEAFF. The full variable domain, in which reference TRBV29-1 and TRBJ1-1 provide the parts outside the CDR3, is SAVISQKPSRDICQRGTSLTIQCQVDSQVTMMFWYRQQPGQSLTLIATANQGSEATYESGFVIDKFPISRPNLTFSTLTVSNMSPEDSSIYLCSVAKGTFEAFFGQGTRLTVV.

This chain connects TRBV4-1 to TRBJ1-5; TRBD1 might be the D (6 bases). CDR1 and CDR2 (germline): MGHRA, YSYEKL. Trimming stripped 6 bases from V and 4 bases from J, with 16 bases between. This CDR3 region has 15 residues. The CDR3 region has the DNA TGCGCCAGCAGTCCACAACCCGACAGGAATCAGCCCCAGCATTTT. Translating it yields CASSPQPDRNQPQHF.

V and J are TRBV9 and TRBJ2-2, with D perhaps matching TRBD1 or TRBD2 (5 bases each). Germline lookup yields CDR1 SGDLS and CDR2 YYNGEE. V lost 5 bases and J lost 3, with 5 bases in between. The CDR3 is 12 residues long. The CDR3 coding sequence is TGTGCCAGCAGGGGGGACACCGGGGAGCTGTTTTTT. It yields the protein CASRGDTGELFF.

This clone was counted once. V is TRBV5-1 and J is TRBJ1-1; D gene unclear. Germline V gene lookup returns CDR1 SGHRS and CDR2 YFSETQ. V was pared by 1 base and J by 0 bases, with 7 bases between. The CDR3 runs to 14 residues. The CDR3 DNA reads TGCGCCAGCAGCTTGAACCAGTTGAACACTGAAGCTTTCTTT. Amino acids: CASSLNQLNTEAFF.

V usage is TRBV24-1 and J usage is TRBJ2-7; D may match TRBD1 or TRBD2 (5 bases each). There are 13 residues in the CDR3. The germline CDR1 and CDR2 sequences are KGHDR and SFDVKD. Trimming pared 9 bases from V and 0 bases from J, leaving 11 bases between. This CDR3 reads CATQGRISYEQYF. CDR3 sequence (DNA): TGTGCCACCCAGGGACGAATCTCCTACGAGCAGTACTTC.

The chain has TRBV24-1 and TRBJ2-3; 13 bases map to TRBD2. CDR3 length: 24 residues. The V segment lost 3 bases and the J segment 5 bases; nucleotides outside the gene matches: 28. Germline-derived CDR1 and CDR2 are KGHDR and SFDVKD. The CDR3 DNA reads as TGTGCCACCAGTGATCATCTGACAGCAACTCTCACTAGCGGGAGGGTCCTCAAGGGAGATACGCAGTATTTT. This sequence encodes CATSDHLTATLTSGRVLKGDTQYF.

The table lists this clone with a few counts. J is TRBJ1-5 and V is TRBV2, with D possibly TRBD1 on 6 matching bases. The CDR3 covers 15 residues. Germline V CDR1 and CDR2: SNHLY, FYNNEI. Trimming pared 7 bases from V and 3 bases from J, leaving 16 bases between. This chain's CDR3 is CASTVTDSINQPQHF. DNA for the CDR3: TGTGCCAGCACCGTTACGGACAGCATCAATCAGCCCCAGCATTTT.

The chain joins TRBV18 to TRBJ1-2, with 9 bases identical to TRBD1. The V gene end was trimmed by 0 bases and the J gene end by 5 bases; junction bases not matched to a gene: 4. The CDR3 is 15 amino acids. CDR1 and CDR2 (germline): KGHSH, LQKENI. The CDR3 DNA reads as TGTGCCAGCTCACCACCGGGACAGGGTTTTTATGGCTACACCTTC. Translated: CASSPPGQGFYGYTF.

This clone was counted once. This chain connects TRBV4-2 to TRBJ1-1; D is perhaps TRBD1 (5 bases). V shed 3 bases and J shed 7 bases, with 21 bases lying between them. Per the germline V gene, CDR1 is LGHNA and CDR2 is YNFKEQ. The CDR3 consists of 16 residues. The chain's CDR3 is CASSQRGQVDQDEAFF. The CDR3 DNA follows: TGTGCCAGCAGCCAGAGGGGCCAGGTGGACCAGGATGAAGCTTTCTTT.

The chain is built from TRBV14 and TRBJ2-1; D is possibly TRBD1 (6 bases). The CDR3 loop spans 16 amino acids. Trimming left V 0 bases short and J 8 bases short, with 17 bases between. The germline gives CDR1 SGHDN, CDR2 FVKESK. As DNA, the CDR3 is TGTGCCAGCAGCCAAGACTGGCAGGGGATGAGCCATGAGCAGTTCTTC. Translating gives CASSQDWQGMSHEQFF.

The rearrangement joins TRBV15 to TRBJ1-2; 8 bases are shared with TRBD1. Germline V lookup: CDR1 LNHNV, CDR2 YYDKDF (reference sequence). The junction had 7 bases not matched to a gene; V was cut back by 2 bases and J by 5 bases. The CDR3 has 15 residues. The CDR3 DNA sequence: TGTGCCACCAGCAGACCGGACAGGGAAGTTTATGGCTACACCTTC. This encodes CATSRPDREVYGYTF.

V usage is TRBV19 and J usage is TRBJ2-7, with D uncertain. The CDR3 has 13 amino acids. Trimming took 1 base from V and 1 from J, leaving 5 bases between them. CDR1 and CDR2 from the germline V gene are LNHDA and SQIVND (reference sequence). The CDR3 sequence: CASSIGESYEQYF. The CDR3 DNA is TGTGCCAGTAGTATAGGGGAATCCTACGAGCAGTACTTC.

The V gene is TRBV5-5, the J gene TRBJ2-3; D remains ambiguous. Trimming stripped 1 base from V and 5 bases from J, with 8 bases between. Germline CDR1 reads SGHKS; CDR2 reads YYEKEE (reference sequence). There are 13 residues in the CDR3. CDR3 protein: CASSLNPRDTQYF. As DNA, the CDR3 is TGTGCCAGCAGCTTGAACCCTAGAGATACGCAGTATTTT. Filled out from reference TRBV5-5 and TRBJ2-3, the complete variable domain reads DAGVTQSPTHLIKTRGQQVTLRCSPISGHKSVSWYQQVLGQGPQFIFQYYEKEERGRGNFPDRFSARQFPNYSSELNVNALLLGDSALYLCASSLNPRDTQYFGPGTRLTVL.

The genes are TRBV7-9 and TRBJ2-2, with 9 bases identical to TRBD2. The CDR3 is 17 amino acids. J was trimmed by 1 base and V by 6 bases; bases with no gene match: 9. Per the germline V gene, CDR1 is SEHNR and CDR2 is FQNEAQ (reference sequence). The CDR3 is CASRGIAGAQNTGELFF. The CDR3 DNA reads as TGTGCCAGCAGAGGGATAGCGGGGGCCCAGAACACCGGGGAGCTGTTTTTT.

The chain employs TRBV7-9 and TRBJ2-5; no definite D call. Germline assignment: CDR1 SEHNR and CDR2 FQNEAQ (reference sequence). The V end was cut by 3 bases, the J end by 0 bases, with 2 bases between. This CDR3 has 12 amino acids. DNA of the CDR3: TGTGCCAGCAGCTTGTACCAAGAGACCCAGTACTTC. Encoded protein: CASSLYQETQYF.